These 13 T cell receptor beta chains originate from one sample sequenced in a study of OX40 agonist ivuxolimab in advanced cancers. Some clones are missing from TCRdb's copy, which holds only in-frame ones; the method was immunoSEQ multiplex PCR. This table holds tens of thousands of clones, more than 80% found once. The material sequenced was CD4+ or CD8+ T cells sorted from blood, taken in a trial of the OX40 agonist ivuxolimab. Every receptor here comes from an adult with an advanced solid tumor such as melanoma, head and neck, liver or kidney cancer.

The chain couples TRBV10-3 to TRBJ2-6; D is ambiguous. CDR1 is ENHRY, CDR2 SYGVKD, per germline. With 8 bases removed from V and 3 bases from J, the gap between germline ends came to 8 bases. CDR3 length: 13 residues. The CDR3 DNA reads as TGTGCCATCGGCTCGGTTGGGGCCAACGTCCTGACTTTC. Amino acid sequence: CAIGSVGANVLTF.

The V gene is TRBV7-3, the J gene TRBJ2-1; a weak D match, TRBD2 (5 bases). V lost 5 bases to trimming and J lost 0 bases, with 17 bases between them. Germline loops: CDR1 SGHTA, CDR2 FQGTGA. The CDR3 has 17 amino acids. CDR3 residues: CASSNIFRRSSYNEQFF. In DNA, the CDR3 is TGTGCCAGCAGCAATATCTTCAGGAGGAGCTCCTACAATGAGCAGTTCTTC.

This chain joins TRBV29-1 and TRBJ2-2; D remains unclear. The CDR3 length is 14 residues. Deletions cut 4 bases from V and 1 base from J, with 10 bases between. Germline CDR1 and CDR2: SQVTM and ANQGSEA. CDR3 region: CSVANPGNTGELFF. The CDR3 DNA reads as TGCAGCGTTGCTAACCCCGGGAACACCGGGGAGCTGTTTTTT.

This chain's CDR3 is CATPRPEETQYF. The DNA of the CDR3 is TGTGCCACCCCCCGGCCAGAGGAGACCCAGTACTTC. The chain has TRBV27 and TRBJ2-5; D ambiguous. The CDR3 sequence is 12 residues long. The V end was cut by 10 bases, the J end by 5 bases, with 14 bases between. Per germline, CDR1 MNHEY and CDR2 SMNVEV (reference sequence).

The V gene is TRBV4-3, the J gene TRBJ1-2; no firm D call. V lost 1 base, J lost 5 bases, and 20 bases lay in between. This CDR3 is 17 amino acids long. Germline loops: CDR1 LGHNA, CDR2 YSLEER. CDR3 in amino acids: CASSQVSGRRGAYGYTF. As DNA, the CDR3 is TGCGCCAGCAGCCAAGTAAGCGGCCGTCGTGGTGCATATGGCTACACCTTC.

The rearrangement links TRBV11-2 to TRBJ2-7; a weak D match, TRBD1 (6 bases). The length of the CDR3 is 12 residues. The germline gives CDR1 SGHAT, CDR2 FQNNGV. V was pared by 5 bases and J by 4 bases, with 9 bases between. CDR3 loop: CASSDQGYEQYF. The CDR3 region has the DNA TGTGCCAGCAGCGACCAGGGGTACGAGCAGTACTTC.

The rearrangement uses TRBV6-5 and TRBJ2-1; 13 nucleotides align to TRBD2. V was pared by 8 bases and J by 9 bases, with 4 bases of the junction left unmatched. Germline V gene data show CDR1 as MNHEY and CDR2 as SVGAGI. This CDR3 spans 13 amino acids. The CDR3 sequence is CASQLAGGSEQFF. CDR3 nucleotide sequence: TGTGCCAGCCAACTAGCGGGGGGGAGTGAGCAGTTCTTC.

The V and J genes are TRBV30 and TRBJ1-4; no clear D. Germline loops: CDR1 GTSNPN, CDR2 SVGIG (reference sequence). The CDR3 contains 14 residues. V was cut by 1 base and J by 5 bases, with 11 bases left in between. The DNA of the CDR3 is TGTGCCTGGAGTGACCGTTTGGAGAATGAAAAACTGTTTTTT. Translated, it gives CAWSDRLENEKLFF.

This sequence joins TRBV27 and TRBJ2-1; the match to TRBD2 covers 9 bases. CDR1 MNHEY and CDR2 SMNVEV come from the germline V gene (reference sequence). This CDR3 region has 13 residues. Losses at the gene ends were 7 bases for V and 9 bases for J; bases not matched to a gene: 7. This CDR3 reads CASKAGGSTEQFF. The CDR3 coding sequence is TGTGCCAGCAAAGCGGGGGGAAGCACTGAGCAGTTCTTC.

This chain links TRBV6-5 with TRBJ2-7; no definite D call. The CDR3 loop spans 11 amino acids. The germline V gene encodes CDR1 MNHEY and CDR2 SVGAGI. Trimming stripped 0 bases from V and 10 bases from J, with 7 bases between. In DNA form, the CDR3 reads TGTGCCAGCAGTTACTCTTCGCACCAGTACTTC. This translates into CASSYSSHQYF.

This clone showed up just once. The rearrangement uses TRBV15 and TRBJ1-2; D not certain. The germline V gene encodes CDR1 LNHNV and CDR2 YYDKDF (reference sequence). Trimming left V 1 base short and J 5 bases short, with 14 bases between. The CDR3 spans 15 residues. The CDR3 bases are TGTGCCACCAGCAGAGCCAGTAGCTATTCATATGGCTACACCTTC. Translated, it gives CATSRASSYSYGYTF.

This rearrangement joins TRBV18 to TRBJ1-6; D might be TRBD1 (6 bases). V was clipped by 3 bases and J by 0 bases, with 6 bases between them. The CDR3 spans 15 residues. CDR1 is KGHSH and CDR2 is LQKENI in the germline V gene. As DNA, the CDR3 is TGTGCCAGCTCACCGGACAGCTCCTATAATTCACCCCTCCACTTT. It translates to CASSPDSSYNSPLHF.

This clone was detected only a few times. The CDR3 coding sequence is TGTGCCAGCAGCCGGGACAGCCTCTATGGCTACACCTTC. This codes for CASSRDSLYGYTF. The chain employs TRBV7-9 and TRBJ1-2, with 7 bases matching TRBD1. With V trimmed by 5 bases and J by 4 bases, 4 bases remained unmatched. The CDR3 has 13 residues. In germline, CDR1 is SEHNR, CDR2 FQNEAQ (reference sequence).